The TCR beta chain described here comes from a study of technical replicates of blood from a handful of donors. Only in-frame clones appear in the TCRdb table, and some are missing; sequencing was by immunoSEQ multiplex PCR. The profile shows under 85,000 clones, 90% to 95% of them singletons. Germline V CDR1 and CDR2: SNHLY, FYNNEI. The V and J ends lost 0 bases and 2 bases respectively, with 13 bases between them. The CDR3 is made up of 16 amino acids. J is TRBJ2-5 and V is TRBV2; possibly TRBD1 for D (5 bases). This TCR came from a human donor in good health. Sequencing used T cells isolated from PBMCs. CDR3 residues: CASSEALRTLQETQYF. The CDR3 DNA sequence: TGTGCCAGCAGTGAAGCGCTTAGGACACTACAAGAGACCCAGTACTTC.